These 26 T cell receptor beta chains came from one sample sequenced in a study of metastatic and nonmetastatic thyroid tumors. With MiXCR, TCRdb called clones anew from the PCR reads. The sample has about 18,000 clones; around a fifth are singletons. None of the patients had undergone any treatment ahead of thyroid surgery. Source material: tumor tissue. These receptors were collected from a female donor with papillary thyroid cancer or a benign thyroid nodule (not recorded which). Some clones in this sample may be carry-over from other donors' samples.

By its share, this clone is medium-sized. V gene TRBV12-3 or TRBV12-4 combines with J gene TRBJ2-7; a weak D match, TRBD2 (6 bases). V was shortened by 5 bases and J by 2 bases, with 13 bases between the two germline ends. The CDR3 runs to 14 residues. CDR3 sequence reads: CASSRGGVTYEQYF. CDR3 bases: TGTGCCAGCAGTCGGGGCGGGGTAACCTACGAGCAGTACTTC.

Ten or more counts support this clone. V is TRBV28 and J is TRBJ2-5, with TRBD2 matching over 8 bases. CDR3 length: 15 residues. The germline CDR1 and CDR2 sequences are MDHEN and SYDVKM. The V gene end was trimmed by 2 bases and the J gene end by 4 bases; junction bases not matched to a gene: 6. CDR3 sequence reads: CASSLPGLGRETQYF. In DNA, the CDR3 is TGTGCCAGCAGTTTACCGGGACTAGGGCGAGAGACCCAGTACTTC. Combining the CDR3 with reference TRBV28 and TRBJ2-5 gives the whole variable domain DVKVTQSSRYLVKRTGEKVFLECVQDMDHENMFWYRQDPGLGLRLIYFSYDVKMKEKGDIPEGYSVSREKKERFSLILESASTNQTSMYLCASSLPGLGRETQYFGPGTRLLVL.

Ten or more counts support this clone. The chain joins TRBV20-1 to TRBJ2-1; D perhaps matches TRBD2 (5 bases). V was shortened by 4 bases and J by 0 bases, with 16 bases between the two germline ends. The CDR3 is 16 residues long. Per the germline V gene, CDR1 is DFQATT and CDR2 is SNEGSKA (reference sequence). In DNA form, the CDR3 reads TGCAGTGCTACTCCGTTTAGCGCCGGCTCCTACAATGAGCAGTTCTTC. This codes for CSATPFSAGSYNEQFF.

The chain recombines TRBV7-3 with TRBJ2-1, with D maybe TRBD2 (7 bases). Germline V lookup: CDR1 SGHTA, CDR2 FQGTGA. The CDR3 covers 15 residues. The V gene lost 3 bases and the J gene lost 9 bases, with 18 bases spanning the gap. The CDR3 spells CASSLGEREGGEQFF. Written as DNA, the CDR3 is TGTGCCAGCAGCTTGGGAGAGCGGGAAGGGGGTGAGCAGTTCTTC. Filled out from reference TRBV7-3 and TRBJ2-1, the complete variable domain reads GAGVSQTPSNKVTEKGKYVELRCDPISGHTALYWYRQSLGQGPEFLIYFQGTGAADDSGLPNDRFFAVRPEGSVSTLKIQRTERGDSAVYLCASSLGEREGGEQFFGPGTRLTVL.

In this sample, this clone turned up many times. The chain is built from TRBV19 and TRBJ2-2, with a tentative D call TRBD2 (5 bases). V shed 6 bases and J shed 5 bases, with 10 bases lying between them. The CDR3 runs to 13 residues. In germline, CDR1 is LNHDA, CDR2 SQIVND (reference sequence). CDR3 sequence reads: CASSRRRTGELFF. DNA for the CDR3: TGTGCCAGTAGCAGGAGGCGGACCGGGGAGCTGTTTTTT.

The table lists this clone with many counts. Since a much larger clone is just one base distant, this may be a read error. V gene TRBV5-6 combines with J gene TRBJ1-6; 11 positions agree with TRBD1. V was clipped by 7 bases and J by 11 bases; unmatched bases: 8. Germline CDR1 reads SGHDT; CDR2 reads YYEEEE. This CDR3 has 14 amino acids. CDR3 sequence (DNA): TGTGCCAGCGGCTGGGACAGGGGGTTGACACCCCTCCACTTT. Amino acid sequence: CASGWDRGLTPLHF.

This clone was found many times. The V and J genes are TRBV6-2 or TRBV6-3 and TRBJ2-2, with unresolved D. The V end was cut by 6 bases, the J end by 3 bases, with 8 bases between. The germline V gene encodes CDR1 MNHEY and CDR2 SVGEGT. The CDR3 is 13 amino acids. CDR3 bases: TGTGCCAGCAGCCCGGTGGACACCGGGGAGCTGTTTTTT. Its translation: CASSPVDTGELFF.

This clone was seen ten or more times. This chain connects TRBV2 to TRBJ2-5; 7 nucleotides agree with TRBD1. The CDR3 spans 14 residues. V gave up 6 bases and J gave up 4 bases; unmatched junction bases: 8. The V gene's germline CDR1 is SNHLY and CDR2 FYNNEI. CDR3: CASRKQGRIETQYF. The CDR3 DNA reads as TGTGCCAGCAGAAAACAGGGGCGTATAGAGACCCAGTACTTC.

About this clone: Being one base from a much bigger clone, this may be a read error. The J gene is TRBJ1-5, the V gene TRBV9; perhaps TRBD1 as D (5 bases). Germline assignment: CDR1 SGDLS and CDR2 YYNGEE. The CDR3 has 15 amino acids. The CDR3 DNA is TGTGCCAGCAGCGTAGGCGGACAAAACAATCAGTCCCAGCATTTT. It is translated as CASSVGGQNNQSQHF.

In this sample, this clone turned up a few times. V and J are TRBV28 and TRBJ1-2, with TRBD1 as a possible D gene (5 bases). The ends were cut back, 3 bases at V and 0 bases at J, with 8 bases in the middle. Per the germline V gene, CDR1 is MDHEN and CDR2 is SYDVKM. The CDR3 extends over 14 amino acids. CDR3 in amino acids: CASSFSGSNYGYTF. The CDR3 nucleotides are TGTGCCAGCAGTTTTTCAGGGTCTAACTATGGCTACACCTTC.

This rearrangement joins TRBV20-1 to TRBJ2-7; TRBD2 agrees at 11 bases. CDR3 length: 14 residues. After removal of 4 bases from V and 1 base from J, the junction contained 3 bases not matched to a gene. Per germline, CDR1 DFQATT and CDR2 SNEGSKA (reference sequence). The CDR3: CSAKLAGVSYEQYF. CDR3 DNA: TGCAGTGCTAAACTAGCGGGAGTATCCTACGAGCAGTACTTC.

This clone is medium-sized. CDR3 protein: CASSSTTGGTEAFF. CDR3 nucleotides: TGTGCCAGCAGCTCTACTACTGGGGGAACTGAAGCTTTCTTT. V gene TRBV7-8 combines with J gene TRBJ1-1; D may be TRBD1 (5 bases). The CDR3 consists of 14 residues. The germline V gene has CDR1 SGHVS and CDR2 FQNEAQ. Trimming removed 4 bases at V and 5 bases at J, with 14 bases between.

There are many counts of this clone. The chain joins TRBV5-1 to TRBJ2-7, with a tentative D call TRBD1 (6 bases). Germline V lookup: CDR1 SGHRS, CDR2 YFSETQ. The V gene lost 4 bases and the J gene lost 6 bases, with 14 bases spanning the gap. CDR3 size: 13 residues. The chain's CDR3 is CASSPSEGGEQYF. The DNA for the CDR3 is TGCGCCAGCAGCCCCTCAGAAGGGGGCGAGCAGTACTTC.

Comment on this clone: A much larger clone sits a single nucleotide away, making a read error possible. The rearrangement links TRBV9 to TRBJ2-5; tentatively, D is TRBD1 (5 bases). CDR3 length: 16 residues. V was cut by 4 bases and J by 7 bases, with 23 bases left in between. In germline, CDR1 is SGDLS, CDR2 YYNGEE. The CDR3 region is CASSPLVTDSVGTQYF. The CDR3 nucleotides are TGTGCCAGCAGCCCATTGGTGACAGACAGCGTGGGGACCCAGTACTTC. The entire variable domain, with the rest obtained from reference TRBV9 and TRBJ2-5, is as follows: DSGVTQTPKHLITATGQRVTLRCSPRSGDLSVYWYQQSLDQGLQFLIQYYNGEERAKGNILERFSAQQFPDLHSELNLSSLELGDSALYFCASSPLVTDSVGTQYFGPGTRLLVL.

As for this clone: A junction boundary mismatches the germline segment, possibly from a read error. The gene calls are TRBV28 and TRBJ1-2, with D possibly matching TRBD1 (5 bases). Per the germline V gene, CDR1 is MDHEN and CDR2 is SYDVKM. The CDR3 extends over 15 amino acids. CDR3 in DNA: TGTACCAGCAGTACCATCCCTGGATGGGGGGATGGCTACACCTTC. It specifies CTSSTIPGWGDGYTF.

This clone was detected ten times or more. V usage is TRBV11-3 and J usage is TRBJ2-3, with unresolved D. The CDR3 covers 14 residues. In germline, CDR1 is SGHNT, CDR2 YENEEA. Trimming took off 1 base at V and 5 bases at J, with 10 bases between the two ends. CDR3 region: CASSLGALGDTQYF. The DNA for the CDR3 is TGTGCCAGCAGCTTAGGGGCGTTAGGAGATACGCAGTATTTT.

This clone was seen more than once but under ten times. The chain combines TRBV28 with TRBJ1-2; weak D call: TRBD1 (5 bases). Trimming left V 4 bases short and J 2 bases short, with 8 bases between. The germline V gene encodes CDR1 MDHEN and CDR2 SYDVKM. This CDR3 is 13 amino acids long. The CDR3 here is CASSYQGNYGYTF. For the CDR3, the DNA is TGTGCCAGCAGTTACCAGGGAAACTATGGCTACACCTTC.

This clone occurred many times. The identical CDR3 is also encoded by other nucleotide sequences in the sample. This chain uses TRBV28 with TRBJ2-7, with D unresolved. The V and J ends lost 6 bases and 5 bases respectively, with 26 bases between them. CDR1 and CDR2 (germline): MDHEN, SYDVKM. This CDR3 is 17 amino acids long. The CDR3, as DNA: TGTGCCAGCAGCCAATCAAGAGGAGTGAGCCTGGGGAACGAGCAGTACTTC. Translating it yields CASSQSRGVSLGNEQYF.

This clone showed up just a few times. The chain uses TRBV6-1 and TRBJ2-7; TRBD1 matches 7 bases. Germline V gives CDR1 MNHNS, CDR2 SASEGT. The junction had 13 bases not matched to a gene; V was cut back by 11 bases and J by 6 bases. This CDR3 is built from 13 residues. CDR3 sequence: CAGQSYTGVEQYF. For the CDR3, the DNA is TGTGCCGGCCAAAGTTATACAGGGGTCGAGCAGTACTTC.

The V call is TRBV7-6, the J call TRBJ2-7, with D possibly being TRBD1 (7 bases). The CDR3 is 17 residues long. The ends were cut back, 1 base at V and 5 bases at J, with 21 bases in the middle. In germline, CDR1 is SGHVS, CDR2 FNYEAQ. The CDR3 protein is CASSLEVLGGGSDEQYF. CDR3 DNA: TGTGCCAGCAGCTTAGAGGTCCTAGGAGGGGGCTCGGACGAGCAGTACTTC.

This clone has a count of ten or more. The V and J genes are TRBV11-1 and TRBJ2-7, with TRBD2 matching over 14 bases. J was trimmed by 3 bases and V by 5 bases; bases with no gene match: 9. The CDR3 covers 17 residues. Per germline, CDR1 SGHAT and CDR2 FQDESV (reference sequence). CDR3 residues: CASSPGLAGAEVYEQYF. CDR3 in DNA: TGTGCCAGCAGCCCGGGACTAGCGGGAGCTGAGGTCTACGAGCAGTACTTC.

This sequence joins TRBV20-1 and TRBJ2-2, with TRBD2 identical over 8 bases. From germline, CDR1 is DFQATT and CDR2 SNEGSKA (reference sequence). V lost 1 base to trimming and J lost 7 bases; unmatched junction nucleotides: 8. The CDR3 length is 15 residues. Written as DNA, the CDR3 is TGCAGTGCTAGAGGAGCGGGAGAAGATATCGGGGAGCTGTTTTTT. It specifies CSARGAGEDIGELFF.

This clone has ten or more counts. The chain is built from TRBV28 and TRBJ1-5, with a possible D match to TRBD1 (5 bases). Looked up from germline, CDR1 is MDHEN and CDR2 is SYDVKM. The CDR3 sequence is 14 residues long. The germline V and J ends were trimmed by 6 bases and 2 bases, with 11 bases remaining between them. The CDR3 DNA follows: TGTGCCAGCAGACTAGGGACCCGCAATCAGCCCCAGCATTTT. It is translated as CASRLGTRNQPQHF.

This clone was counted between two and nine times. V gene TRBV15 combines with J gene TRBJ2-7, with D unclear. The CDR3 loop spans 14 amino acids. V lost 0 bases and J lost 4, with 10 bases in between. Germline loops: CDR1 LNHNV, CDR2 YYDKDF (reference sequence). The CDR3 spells CATSRDLVLYEQYF. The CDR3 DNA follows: TGTGCCACCAGCAGAGATTTGGTCCTTTACGAGCAGTACTTC.

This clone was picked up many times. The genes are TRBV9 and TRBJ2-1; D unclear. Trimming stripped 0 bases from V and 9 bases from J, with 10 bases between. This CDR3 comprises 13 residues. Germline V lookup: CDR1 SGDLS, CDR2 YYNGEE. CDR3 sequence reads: CASSVVPAFEQFF. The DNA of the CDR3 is TGTGCCAGCAGCGTAGTTCCAGCTTTTGAGCAGTTCTTC.

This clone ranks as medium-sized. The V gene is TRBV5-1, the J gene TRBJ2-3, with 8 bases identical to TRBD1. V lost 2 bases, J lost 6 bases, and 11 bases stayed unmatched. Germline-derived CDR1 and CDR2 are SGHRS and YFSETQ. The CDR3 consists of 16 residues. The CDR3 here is CASSFGQGATFDTQYF. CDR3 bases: TGCGCCAGCAGCTTCGGACAGGGCGCGACATTTGATACGCAGTATTTT.